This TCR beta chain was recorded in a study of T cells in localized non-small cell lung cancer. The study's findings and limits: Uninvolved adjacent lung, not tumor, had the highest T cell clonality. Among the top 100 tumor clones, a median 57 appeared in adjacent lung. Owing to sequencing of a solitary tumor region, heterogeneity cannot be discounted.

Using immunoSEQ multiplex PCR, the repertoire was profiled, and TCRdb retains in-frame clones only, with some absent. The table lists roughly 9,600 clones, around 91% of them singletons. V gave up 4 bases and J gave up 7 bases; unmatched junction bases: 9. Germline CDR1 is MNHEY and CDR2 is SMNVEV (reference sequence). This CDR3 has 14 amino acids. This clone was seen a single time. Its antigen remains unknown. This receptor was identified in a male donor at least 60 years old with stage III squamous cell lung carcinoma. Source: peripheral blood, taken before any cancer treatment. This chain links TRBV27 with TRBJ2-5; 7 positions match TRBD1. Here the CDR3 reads CASSSNDRAGTQYF. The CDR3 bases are TGTGCCAGCAGTTCAAATGACAGGGCGGGGACCCAGTACTTC.